The entry that follows covers one T cell receptor (beta chain) sequence. Its antigen is unidentified. This entry comes from a study of identical twins. Study results and limitations: Instead of following the same donors, the conclusions were based on cross-sectional statistical analysis.

The CDR3 runs 15 residues. Germline V gives CDR1 MDHEN, CDR2 SYDVKM. V gave up 1 base and J gave up 4 bases, with 13 bases separating them. TCRdb re-analysed the 5' RACE reads in MiXCR, keeping a single row per CDR3 protein. Of 200,000 to 250,000 distinct CDR3 sequences listed, approximately 7.3% were seen once; the top ten hold roughly 5.4%. These same records also appear under a second study, on yellow fever vaccine responses in identical twins.

The TCR sequence derives from a woman between 18 and 29 years old in good health. Sequenced: CD8+ T cells sorted from blood. J is TRBJ1-1 and V is TRBV28; no firm D call. DNA of the CDR3: TGTGCCAGCAGTTTATCCCGGGGAGGGCTCACTGAAGCTTTCTTT. It translates to CASSLSRGGLTEAFF.